Listed here are 9 T cell receptor beta chains from one sample, sequenced in a study of CD8+ T cells in alopecia areata. Extracted RNA was reverse transcribed into cDNA, the sequencing template. Profiling relied on immunoSEQ multiplex PCR, and the TCRdb table lists in-frame clones only, not all of them. The table shows some 110,000 clones, with around 61% occurring only once. Sequencing was performed on CD4+ T cells sorted from blood. The receptors were sampled from a human donor in good health.

The chain is built from TRBV27 and TRBJ2-5, with D perhaps TRBD2 (7 bases). The CDR3 is made up of 15 amino acids. Germline CDR1 MNHEY, CDR2 SMNVEV (reference sequence). Trimming shortened V by 4 bases and J by 5 bases, and 17 bases separated the two germline ends. CDR3 nucleotide sequence: TGTGCCAGCAGTTCGCGGGGGCCGAGAAGTGAGACCCAGTACTTC. It is translated as CASSSRGPRSETQYF.

The rearrangement joins TRBV11-2 to TRBJ2-6, with a weak D call TRBD1 (6 bases). Per germline, CDR1 SGHAT and CDR2 FQNNGV. With 5 bases removed from V and 0 bases from J, the gap between germline ends came to 14 bases. The CDR3 is 17 amino acids. The CDR3 sequence is CASSARQAHSGANVLTF. DNA for the CDR3: TGTGCCAGCAGCGCCCGACAGGCCCACTCTGGGGCCAACGTCCTGACTTTC.

This chain uses TRBV11-2 with TRBJ1-6; 7 bases agree with TRBD1. Trimming took 5 bases from V and 7 from J; bases not matched to a gene: 5. This CDR3 contains 14 residues. Germline V gene lookup returns CDR1 SGHAT and CDR2 FQNNGV. The CDR3, as DNA: TGTGCCAGCAGCGTACAGGGGATCAATTCACCCCTCCACTTT. It translates to CASSVQGINSPLHF.

The chain recombines TRBV29-1 with TRBJ2-7, with 9 bases identical to TRBD2. The germline gives CDR1 SQVTM, CDR2 ANQGSEA. The CDR3 runs to 16 residues. Trimming took 4 bases from V and 1 from J; bases not matched to a gene: 11. The CDR3 loop reads CSVAGSGGLSSYEQYF. Here the CDR3 DNA reads TGCAGCGTTGCCGGTAGCGGGGGACTTTCGTCCTACGAGCAGTACTTC.

In this sample, this clone turned up a few times. V usage is TRBV2 and J usage is TRBJ2-2; 9 bases map to TRBD2. Germline loops: CDR1 SNHLY, CDR2 FYNNEI. The CDR3 length is 14 residues. Trimming removed 6 bases from V and 5 bases from J; junction bases left unmatched: 4. As DNA, the CDR3 is TGTGCCAGCAGGGGACTAGCTCCGACCGGGGAGCTGTTTTTT. It translates to CASRGLAPTGELFF.

The gene calls are TRBV6-1 and TRBJ2-2; D gene unclear. V shed 2 bases and J shed 4 bases, with 11 bases lying between them. CDR3 length equals 15 residues. Per the germline V gene, CDR1 is MNHNS and CDR2 is SASEGT. CDR3 region: CASSEWASPTGELFF. The CDR3, as DNA: TGTGCCAGCAGTGAATGGGCCAGCCCCACCGGGGAGCTGTTTTTT.

The chain recombines TRBV7-6 with TRBJ2-1, with D possibly being TRBD1 or TRBD2 (5 bases each). Germline lookup yields CDR1 SGHVS and CDR2 FNYEAQ. The CDR3 spans 16 residues. Between the trimmed V and J ends, which lost 5 bases and 7 bases, there was a span of 21 bases. The CDR3 loop is CASSQNTGTRWNEQFF. CDR3 bases: TGTGCCAGCAGCCAAAATACCGGGACCAGATGGAATGAGCAGTTCTTC.

This sequence joins TRBV30 and TRBJ1-1; D is unclear. V shed 6 bases and J shed 3 bases, with 8 bases lying between them. This CDR3 has 11 residues. Germline CDR1 and CDR2: GTSNPN and SVGIG (reference sequence). The CDR3 DNA reads as TGTGCCTGCCGCGGCTACACTGAAGCTTTCTTT. The encoded protein is CACRGYTEAFF.

This chain links TRBV6-5 with TRBJ2-3; 13 bases agree with TRBD2. Germline V lookup: CDR1 MNHEY, CDR2 SVGAGI. The CDR3 has 16 residues. V shed 0 bases and J 7 bases; nucleotides not matched to a gene: 4. The CDR3 sequence is CASSYSTSGGTNTQYF. In nucleotides, the CDR3 is TGTGCCAGCAGTTACTCGACTAGCGGGGGGACGAATACGCAGTATTTT.